This entry lists 32 T cell receptor beta chains sequenced from one sample in a study of T cells in Graves' hyperthyroidism and ophthalmopathy. Regions amplified from RNA transcripts were the TCR beta CDR3 regions. First-round RT-PCR of the TCR CDR3 relied on the HTBI primer set. TCRdb reprocessed the multiplex PCR reads via MiXCR and lists one record per CDR3 protein. The sample lists more than 350,000 distinct CDR3 sequences; around 15% were seen once. Sequencing was done on a sample of blood. These receptor sequences come from an older woman with Graves' ophthalmopathy.

This clonotype has ten or more counts. V usage is TRBV5-6 and J usage is TRBJ2-7; no clear D. This CDR3 has 11 amino acids. Germline CDR1 and CDR2: SGHDT and YYEEEE. The V end was cut by 2 bases, the J end by 6 bases, with 6 bases between. The CDR3 here is CASSFSGEQYF. In DNA form, the CDR3 reads TGTGCCAGCAGCTTCTCTGGCGAGCAGTACTTC. Using reference TRBV5-6 and TRBJ2-7 for the parts outside the CDR3, the full variable domain is DAGVTQSPTHLIKTRGQQVTLRCSPKSGHDTVSWYQQALGQGPQFIFQYYEEEERQRGNFPDRFSGHQFPNYSSELNVNALLLGDSALYLCASSFSGEQYFGPGTRLTVT.

This clonotype was counted only a few times. This chain uses TRBV7-2 with TRBJ2-2; D may be TRBD2 (5 bases). The CDR3 has 14 amino acids. Germline lookup yields CDR1 SGHTA and CDR2 FQGNSA. V lost 8 bases, J lost 3 bases, and 13 bases lay in between. CDR3 loop: CASQTRTYTGELFF. The CDR3 bases are TGTGCCAGCCAAACCCGGACTTACACCGGGGAGCTGTTTTTT.

This clonotype was found a few times. The V gene is TRBV7-2, the J gene TRBJ2-3; 12 nucleotides line up with TRBD2. The CDR3 consists of 19 residues. Germline CDR1 and CDR2: SGHTA and FQGNSA. V lost 1 base to trimming and J lost 4 bases; unmatched junction nucleotides: 12. The CDR3 protein is CASSLVVLAGGVSADTQYF. CDR3 DNA sequence: TGTGCCAGCAGCTTAGTAGTTCTAGCGGGAGGGGTTAGCGCAGATACGCAGTATTTT.

In its sample, this clonotype was seen a few times. The chain couples TRBV7-8 to TRBJ2-7; possibly TRBD1 or TRBD2 for D (5 bases each). The CDR3 runs to 18 residues. The ends were cut back, 5 bases at V and 2 bases at J, with 25 bases in the middle. In germline, CDR1 is SGHVS, CDR2 FQNEAQ. DNA for the CDR3: TGTGCCAGCAGCCAAGATCTCAGTTCCGGGACGCAGGCCTACGAGCAGTACTTC. Its translation is CASSQDLSSGTQAYEQYF.

This clonotype was seen at least ten times. The CDR3 loop is CASSTGRSNTEAFF. In DNA form, the CDR3 reads TGTGCCAGCAGCACGGGACGGTCGAACACTGAAGCTTTCTTT. This chain links TRBV7-9 with TRBJ1-1; D might be TRBD1 (5 bases). V shed 5 bases and J shed 1 base, with 11 bases lying between them. This CDR3 contains 14 residues. CDR1 SEHNR and CDR2 FQNEAQ come from the germline V gene (reference sequence).

This clonotype was observed many times. The chain combines TRBV7-3 with TRBJ2-1, with TRBD2 as a possible D gene (6 bases). The V end lost 5 bases, the J end lost 2 bases, and 13 bases lay between the germline ends. Germline V gives CDR1 SGHTA, CDR2 FQGTGA. The CDR3 is 15 amino acids. The CDR3 bases are TGTGCCAGCAGCCAGAGCGGGCCCCCCTACAATGAGCAGTTCTTC. It encodes CASSQSGPPYNEQFF. Full variable domain (outside the CDR3, taken from reference TRBV7-3 and TRBJ2-1): GAGVSQTPSNKVTEKGKYVELRCDPISGHTALYWYRQSLGQGPEFLIYFQGTGAADDSGLPNDRFFAVRPEGSVSTLKIQRTERGDSAVYLCASSQSGPPYNEQFFGPGTRLTVL.

This sequence joins TRBV4-2 and TRBJ2-7, with D possibly matching TRBD2 (6 bases). Germline V gene lookup returns CDR1 LGHNA and CDR2 YNFKEQ. Trimming left V 4 bases short and J 1 base short, with 20 bases between. This CDR3 comprises 17 residues. CDR3 residues: CASSPAVVQRASYEQYF. The CDR3 nucleotides are TGTGCCAGCAGCCCCGCCGTGGTGCAGCGGGCGTCCTACGAGCAGTACTTC.

This clonotype appeared a few times. This rearrangement joins TRBV19 to TRBJ2-2; a weak D match, TRBD2 (6 bases). Per the germline V gene, CDR1 is LNHDA and CDR2 is SQIVND (reference sequence). V lost 4 bases to trimming and J lost 3 bases, with 15 bases between them. The CDR3 runs 16 residues. CDR3 DNA: TGTGCCAGTAGTAAGGAGGGCAGGGTTTACACCGGGGAGCTGTTTTTT. Its translation: CASSKEGRVYTGELFF. Variable domain in full (rest from reference TRBV19 and TRBJ2-2): DGGITQSPKYLFRKEGQNVTLSCEQNLNHDAMYWYRQDPGQGLRLIYYSQIVNDFQKGDIAEGYSVSREKKESFPLTVTSAQKNPTAFYLCASSKEGRVYTGELFFGEGSRLTVL.

Ten or more counts support this clonotype. The chain carries TRBV4-1 and TRBJ2-1; 7 nucleotides line up with TRBD2. The CDR3 extends over 15 amino acids. In germline, CDR1 is MGHRA, CDR2 YSYEKL. The J segment lost 3 bases and the V segment lost 1 base, leaving 3 bases of the junction unmatched. Here the CDR3 DNA reads TGCGCCAGCAGCCAAGTTGGGGGGGTCTACAATGAGCAGTTCTTC. Translation gives CASSQVGGVYNEQFF.

This clonotype has a handful of counts. The genes are TRBV20-1 and TRBJ1-4, with D possibly being TRBD1 (5 bases). The CDR3 is made up of 12 amino acids. Deletions cut 5 bases from V and 3 bases from J, with 7 bases between. Germline V CDR1 and CDR2: DFQATT, SNEGSKA (reference sequence). The CDR3 region has the DNA TGCAGTGCTCTGGGGGCTAATGAAAAACTGTTTTTT. Its protein is CSALGANEKLFF.

This chain connects TRBV14 to TRBJ2-7; D gene uncertain. The length of the CDR3 is 16 residues. V shed 3 bases and J shed 0 bases, with 15 bases lying between them. CDR1 SGHDN and CDR2 FVKESK come from the germline V gene. CDR3 nucleotides: TGTGCCAGCAGCCAGCAAGCGACTGCGAGCTCCTACGAGCAGTACTTC. Translated, it gives CASSQQATASSYEQYF.

A word on this clonotype: Given a much more abundant clone one base away, this may be a read error. This chain uses TRBV20-1 with TRBJ2-5; possibly TRBD1 for D (6 bases). The CDR3 sequence is 13 residues long. CDR1 is DFQATT, CDR2 SNEGSKA, per germline (reference sequence). CDR3 protein: CGAGQTRQETQYF. The CDR3 DNA reads TGCGGTGCAGGACAGACCCGCCAAGAGACCCAGTACTTC.

The chain joins TRBV7-9 to TRBJ2-3; 12 bases map to TRBD2. Germline lookup yields CDR1 SEHNR and CDR2 FQNEAQ (reference sequence). The CDR3 contains 17 residues. V shed 5 bases, J shed 8 bases, and the junction held 14 bases outside the gene matches. CDR3 sequence (DNA): TGTGCCAGCAGCGAACCTCTAGCGGGAGGGCCCATCGGTACGCAGTATTTT. Amino acid sequence: CASSEPLAGGPIGTQYF.

The genes are TRBV24-1 and TRBJ2-5, with TRBD2 identical over 11 bases. J was trimmed by 4 bases and V by 5 bases; bases with no gene match: 17. The CDR3 has 19 amino acids. Germline V gene data show CDR1 as KGHDR and CDR2 as SFDVKD. The CDR3 DNA sequence: TGTGCCACCAGTGCCCCCATCTTTAGCGGGAGGGCCTCTCGAGAGACCCAGTACTTC. Translating gives CATSAPIFSGRASRETQYF.

This clonotype was seen a few times. The rearrangement joins TRBV14 to TRBJ2-1, with a tentative D call TRBD1 (5 bases). V was trimmed by 0 bases and J by 8 bases, leaving 14 bases between them. CDR3 length: 15 residues. The germline V gene encodes CDR1 SGHDN and CDR2 FVKESK. The CDR3 loop is CASSQDRVRVYEQFF. As DNA, the CDR3 is TGTGCCAGCAGCCAAGATCGGGTCAGGGTATATGAGCAGTTCTTC. The full variable domain, with the rest looked up from reference TRBV14 and TRBJ2-1, is EAGVTQFPSHSVIEKGQTVTLRCDPISGHDNLYWYRRVMGKEIKFLLHFVKESKQDESGMPNNRFLAERTGGTYSTLKVQPAELEDSGVYFCASSQDRVRVYEQFFGPGTRLTVL.

The rearrangement links TRBV12-3 or TRBV12-4 to TRBJ2-5, with a weak D call TRBD2 (5 bases). The CDR3 contains 11 residues. Trimming removed 7 bases at V and 7 bases at J, with 10 bases between. The chain's CDR3 is CASTSRGTQYF. The CDR3 DNA reads TGTGCCAGCACTAGCCGCGGGACCCAGTACTTC.

This clonotype showed up many times. The J gene is TRBJ2-7, the V gene TRBV24-1; 7 nucleotides agree with TRBD1. Germline loops: CDR1 KGHDR, CDR2 SFDVKD. The CDR3 runs 13 residues. With 3 bases clipped from V and 4 bases from J, the junction kept 2 bases outside the gene matches. CDR3 in amino acids: CATSDPTGYEQYF. In DNA form, the CDR3 reads TGTGCCACCAGTGATCCGACAGGGTACGAGCAGTACTTC.

A word on this clonotype: One end of the junction varies from germline; a read error may be responsible. The rearrangement joins TRBV7-8 to TRBJ2-5, with 7 nucleotides matching TRBD1. Germline V gene data show CDR1 as SGHVS and CDR2 as FQNEAQ. The CDR3 spans 11 residues. The CDR3 nucleotides are TGTGCCAGCAGCTTAGGTACAGGGGTCAACTTC. It specifies CASSLGTGVNF.

This clonotype was picked up a small number of times. Being one base from a much bigger clone, this may be a read error. The CDR3 does not close with the conserved phenylalanine or tryptophan, likely indicating a read error. The J gene is TRBJ2-7, the V gene TRBV11-1, with a weak D call TRBD1 (5 bases). From germline, CDR1 is SGHAT and CDR2 FQDESV (reference sequence). V lost 5 bases and J lost 2, with 10 bases in between. This CDR3 comprises 13 residues. The CDR3 sequence: CASSGRQTYEQYL. The CDR3 DNA follows: TGTGCCAGCAGCGGACGACAGACCTACGAGCAGTACCTC.

This clonotype was recorded many times. The gene calls are TRBV2 and TRBJ2-7, with D possibly matching TRBD2 (6 bases). Germline values: CDR1 SNHLY, CDR2 FYNNEI. This CDR3 has 14 residues. With 6 bases removed from V and 1 base from J, the gap between germline ends came to 13 bases. CDR3 DNA sequence: TGTGCCAGCAGATCAACAGGACTATCCTACGAGCAGTACTTC. Protein sequence: CASRSTGLSYEQYF.

This chain connects TRBV5-1 to TRBJ2-5; D may be TRBD2 (6 bases). Germline loops: CDR1 SGHRS, CDR2 YFSETQ. The CDR3 is 15 amino acids. Trimming left V 4 bases short and J 5 bases short, with 18 bases between. The chain's CDR3 is CASSPEGFAGETQYF. CDR3 sequence (DNA): TGCGCCAGCAGCCCCGAGGGTTTTGCGGGGGAGACCCAGTACTTC.

In its sample, this clonotype was seen a few times. The chain uses TRBV12-3 or TRBV12-4 and TRBJ1-6; no reliable D call. This CDR3 is built from 14 residues. V shed 3 bases and J shed 6 bases, with 9 bases lying between them. The CDR3 sequence is CASSFIVPNSPLHF. The CDR3 nucleotides are TGTGCCAGCAGTTTCATTGTACCTAATTCACCCCTCCACTTT.

This clonotype was counted many times. The chain recombines TRBV11-1 with TRBJ2-3; D uncertain. Trimming shortened V by 3 bases and J by 5 bases, and 9 bases separated the two germline ends. Germline CDR1 reads SGHAT; CDR2 reads FQDESV (reference sequence). This CDR3 has 13 amino acids. The CDR3 loop reads CASSLLTRDTQYF. As DNA, the CDR3 is TGTGCCAGCAGCTTGCTAACACGAGATACGCAGTATTTT.

V usage is TRBV5-1 and J usage is TRBJ2-3; 10 nucleotides align to TRBD2. V shed 3 bases and J 3 bases; nucleotides not matched to a gene: 4. The CDR3 length is 15 residues. Germline V gene lookup returns CDR1 SGHRS and CDR2 YFSETQ. The CDR3 DNA sequence: TGCGCCAGCAGCTATCTAGCGGGAGCAACAGATACGCAGTATTTT. The encoded protein is CASSYLAGATDTQYF.

This clonotype was counted many times. This chain connects TRBV7-8 to TRBJ2-1, with 10 bases identical to TRBD2. V gave up 1 base and J gave up 9 bases; unmatched junction bases: 0. The CDR3 is made up of 13 amino acids. Germline CDR1 is SGHVS and CDR2 is FQNEAQ. In nucleotides, the CDR3 is TGTGCCAGCAGCTTAGTAGCGGGAGGTGAGCAGTTCTTC. This gives the protein CASSLVAGGEQFF.

The rearrangement links TRBV29-1 to TRBJ1-1, with a possible D match to TRBD1 (6 bases). The CDR3 covers 13 residues. Germline V lookup: CDR1 SQVTM, CDR2 ANQGSEA. The germline V and J ends were trimmed by 7 bases and 3 bases, with 15 bases remaining between them. CDR3 DNA: TGCAGCGGCAGGGGTGATGGGTACACTGAAGCTTTCTTT. Translated, it gives CSGRGDGYTEAFF.

The table lists this clonotype with a few counts. The chain links TRBV27 to TRBJ2-7, with D possibly being TRBD1 or TRBD2 (5 bases each). The CDR3 loop spans 15 amino acids. V lost 10 bases and J 5 bases, leaving 24 bases between the germline ends. From germline, CDR1 is MNHEY and CDR2 SMNVEV (reference sequence). CDR3 in DNA: TGTGCCACCCCCCCAAGGTGGGGACGTGGTGACGAGCAGTACTTC. It yields the protein CATPPRWGRGDEQYF.

This clonotype was seen ten or more times. This sequence joins TRBV2 and TRBJ2-1, with TRBD2 as a possible D gene (6 bases). Germline lookup yields CDR1 SNHLY and CDR2 FYNNEI. With 6 bases removed from V and 0 bases from J, the gap between germline ends came to 9 bases. This CDR3 has 14 amino acids. CDR3 coding DNA: TGTGCCAGCAGGTTCGGGAGCTCCTACAATGAGCAGTTCTTC. Translated, it gives CASRFGSSYNEQFF.

This clonotype turned up a few times. The chain joins TRBV7-8 to TRBJ2-7; 9 positions match TRBD1. Unmatched junction bases numbered 6, after V lost 6 bases and J lost 0 bases. The V gene's germline CDR1 is SGHVS and CDR2 FQNEAQ. This CDR3 contains 15 residues. CDR3 region: CASSPYRGPSYEQYF. CDR3 coding DNA: TGTGCCAGCAGTCCATACAGGGGGCCCTCCTACGAGCAGTACTTC.

The table lists this clonotype with many counts. The chain carries TRBV6-5 and TRBJ1-1, with a tentative D call TRBD1 (5 bases). Trimming shortened V by 2 bases and J by 6 bases, and 16 bases separated the two germline ends. Germline assignment: CDR1 MNHEY and CDR2 SVGAGI. The CDR3 is made up of 15 amino acids. The DNA for the CDR3 is TGTGCCAGCAGTTACCGCTGGGACGGACGTGCTGAAGCTTTCTTT. Its translation: CASSYRWDGRAEAFF.

The V and J genes are TRBV19 and TRBJ1-5; 7 nucleotides line up with TRBD1. The CDR3 is made up of 15 amino acids. Trimming removed 5 bases from V and 5 bases from J; junction bases left unmatched: 9. Germline-derived CDR1 and CDR2 are LNHDA and SQIVND (reference sequence). CDR3 sequence reads: CASSSQGQNYQPQHF. The CDR3 coding sequence is TGTGCCAGTAGTTCCCAGGGACAGAACTATCAGCCCCAGCATTTT.

In this sample, this clonotype turned up many times. J is TRBJ2-2 and V is TRBV18; 9 bases map to TRBD1. There are 16 residues in the CDR3. J lost 5 bases, V lost 5 bases, and 9 bases had no gene match. Germline assignment: CDR1 KGHSH and CDR2 LQKENI. The CDR3 protein is CASSSQTGTGTGELFF. The CDR3 DNA follows: TGTGCCAGCTCATCCCAGACCGGGACAGGGACCGGGGAGCTGTTTTTT.